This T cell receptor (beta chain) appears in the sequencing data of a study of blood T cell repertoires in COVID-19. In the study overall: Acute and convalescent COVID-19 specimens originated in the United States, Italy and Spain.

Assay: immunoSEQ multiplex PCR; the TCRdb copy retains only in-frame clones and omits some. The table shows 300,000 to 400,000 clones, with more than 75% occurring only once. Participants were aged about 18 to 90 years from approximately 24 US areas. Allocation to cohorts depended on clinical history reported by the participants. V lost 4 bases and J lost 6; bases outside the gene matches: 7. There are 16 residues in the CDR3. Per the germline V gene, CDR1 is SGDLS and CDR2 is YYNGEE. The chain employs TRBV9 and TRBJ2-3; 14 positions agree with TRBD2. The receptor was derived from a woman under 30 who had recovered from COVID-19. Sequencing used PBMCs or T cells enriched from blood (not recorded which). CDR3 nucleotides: TGTGCCAGCAGCCTTTGGACTAGCGGGGGGTCGGATACGCAGTATTTT. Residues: CASSLWTSGGSDTQYF. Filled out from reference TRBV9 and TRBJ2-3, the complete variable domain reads DSGVTQTPKHLITATGQRVTLRCSPRSGDLSVYWYQQSLDQGLQFLIQYYNGEERAKGNILERFSAQQFPDLHSELNLSSLELGDSALYFCASSLWTSGGSDTQYFGPGTRLTVL.